Given below is one TCR beta chain in context. This entry comes from a study of blood T cell repertoires in COVID-19. Study as a whole: Italy, Spain and the United States were the sources of the convalescent and acute COVID-19 samples. The cDNA or gDNA used as material had been derived from T cells, B-cell-depleted T cells, or PBMCs.

The CDR3 has 15 amino acids. Germline V gene data show CDR1 as LGHNA and CDR2 as YSLEER. Trimming left V 2 bases short and J 5 bases short, with 10 bases between. Per the original methods: For nucleated cells, counts were estimated from reference gene primer amplification. Only in-frame clones appear in the TCRdb table, and some are missing; sequencing was by immunoSEQ multiplex PCR. V, J and clone size reflect that table, while D and trimming were determined from the DNA. The sample consists of about 670,000 clones, about 87% of them appearing once. Sequenced material: peripheral blood. The V gene is TRBV4-3, the J gene TRBJ1-6; D gene ambiguous. The TCR comes from a young woman with acute or convalescent COVID-19. CDR3 loop: CASSQTDGNNSPLHF. CDR3 coding DNA: TGCGCCAGCAGCCAAACGGACGGGAATAATTCACCCCTCCACTTT.